One and the same sample provided the 15 T cell receptor beta chains below, sequenced in a study of Ad26.COV2.S vaccination and SARS-CoV-2 variants. Sequencing used immunoSEQ multiplex PCR; TCRdb keeps in-frame clones, though not all of them. The sample yields more than 300,000 clones, 85% seen once. The treatment here: 19 received Ad26.COV2.S at low or high dose, single or two shots; about 5 received placebo; per-sample allocation not given. Collection of samples fell on day 63 after the first vaccine or placebo injection. This sample comprised peripheral blood, obtained in a trial of Ad26.COV2.S vaccine versus placebo. The receptor set was obtained from a person between 18 and 65 years old who received the Ad26.COV2.S COVID-19 vaccine or a placebo.

The V and J genes are TRBV19 and TRBJ1-1, with 7 nucleotides matching TRBD1. This CDR3 has 14 amino acids. Germline CDR1 LNHDA, CDR2 SQIVND (reference sequence). Unmatched junction bases numbered 5, after V lost 3 bases and J lost 4 bases. The CDR3 loop is CASSIGGGLTEAFF. CDR3 nucleotide sequence: TGTGCCAGTAGTATTGGAGGGGGCCTCACTGAAGCTTTCTTT. Full variable domain (missing parts from reference TRBV19 and TRBJ1-1): DGGITQSPKYLFRKEGQNVTLSCEQNLNHDAMYWYRQDPGQGLRLIYYSQIVNDFQKGDIAEGYSVSREKKESFPLTVTSAQKNPTAFYLCASSIGGGLTEAFFGQGTRLTVV.

The chain recombines TRBV5-4 with TRBJ2-1, with 11 bases fitting TRBD2. This CDR3 region has 15 residues. V gave up 5 bases and J gave up 3 bases; unmatched junction bases: 4. CDR1 and CDR2 (germline): SGHNT, YYREEE (reference sequence). CDR3 protein: CASRLAGEIYNEQFF. As DNA, the CDR3 is TGTGCCAGCAGACTAGCGGGGGAGATCTACAATGAGCAGTTCTTC.

The genes are TRBV19 and TRBJ1-2; D gene uncertain. V lost 1 base, J lost 8 bases, and 8 bases lay in between. The CDR3 runs to 12 residues. Germline loops: CDR1 LNHDA, CDR2 SQIVND (reference sequence). The DNA of the CDR3 is TGTGCCAGTAGTATAGGTCGGGCGGGCTACACCTTC. Residues: CASSIGRAGYTF.

The chain links TRBV2 to TRBJ2-3; D is unresolved. CDR1 SNHLY and CDR2 FYNNEI come from the germline V gene. The CDR3 has 12 amino acids. Trimming shortened V by 6 bases and J by 6 bases, and 10 bases separated the two germline ends. The CDR3 DNA reads TGTGCCAGCAGGTTAAATCGGGATACGCAGTATTTT. Its protein product is CASRLNRDTQYF.

Here the CDR3 reads CASSLDRGKSEQFF. The DNA of the CDR3 is TGTGCCAGCAGCCTGGACAGGGGGAAGAGTGAGCAGTTCTTC. V and J are TRBV5-4 and TRBJ2-1, with 10 bases lining up with TRBD1. V shed 4 bases, J shed 9 bases, and the junction held 7 bases outside the gene matches. Germline V CDR1 and CDR2: SGHNT, YYREEE (reference sequence). The CDR3 loop spans 14 amino acids.

J is TRBJ1-1 and V is TRBV14; D not certain. CDR3 length equals 13 residues. V lost 4 bases to trimming and J lost 4 bases, with 10 bases between them. Germline V gene data show CDR1 as SGHDN and CDR2 as FVKESK. The CDR3 here is CASSLLGGTEAFF. For the CDR3, the DNA is TGTGCCAGCAGCCTCTTGGGCGGCACTGAAGCTTTCTTT. Using reference TRBV14 and TRBJ1-1 for the parts outside the CDR3, the full variable domain is EAGVTQFPSHSVIEKGQTVTLRCDPISGHDNLYWYRRVMGKEIKFLLHFVKESKQDESGMPNNRFLAERTGGTYSTLKVQPAELEDSGVYFCASSLLGGTEAFFGQGTRLTVV.

This sequence joins TRBV7-3 and TRBJ1-3; D is unclear. CDR1 is SGHTA and CDR2 is FQGTGA in the germline V gene. This CDR3 has 15 amino acids. Trimming pared 5 bases from V and 0 bases from J, leaving 11 bases between. The CDR3: CASSMDRNSGNTIYF. Written as DNA, the CDR3 is TGTGCCAGCAGCATGGATAGAAACTCTGGAAACACCATATATTTT.

This rearrangement joins TRBV14 to TRBJ1-1; D ambiguous. This CDR3 is built from 15 residues. V dropped 1 base and J dropped 5 bases, with 14 bases sitting between them. CDR1 and CDR2 (germline): SGHDN, FVKESK. Written as DNA, the CDR3 is TGTGCCAGCAGCCAAGTATCGGCCGCGAGGACTGAAGCTTTCTTT. It yields the protein CASSQVSAARTEAFF.

This chain joins TRBV23-1 and TRBJ2-7; no clear D. TRBV23-1 is flagged as an ORF with uncertain function. The V and J ends lost 3 bases and 7 bases respectively, with 13 bases between them. CDR3 length: 13 amino acids. In DNA, the CDR3 is TGCGCCAGCAGTCAGGGTTTACTCCTTGAGCAGTACTTC. This sequence encodes CASSQGLLLEQYF.

The rearrangement joins TRBV15 to TRBJ2-3, with D hard to call. The V gene lost 3 bases and the J gene lost 5 bases, with 12 bases spanning the gap. CDR3 length equals 14 residues. The germline gives CDR1 LNHNV, CDR2 YYDKDF (reference sequence). The CDR3, as DNA: TGTGCCACCAGCAGGGCTGGCAGCTTAGATACGCAGTATTTT. The encoded protein is CATSRAGSLDTQYF.

The chain couples TRBV6-6 to TRBJ1-4; weak D call: TRBD1 (5 bases). V shed 2 bases and J shed 8 bases, with 15 bases lying between them. Looked up from germline, CDR1 is MNHNY and CDR2 is SVGAGI (reference sequence). The CDR3 consists of 15 residues. Here the CDR3 reads CASSYSGGGPEKLFF. DNA of the CDR3: TGTGCCAGCAGTTACAGTGGGGGTGGGCCCGAAAAACTGTTTTTT.

The V and J genes are TRBV5-1 and TRBJ2-1; the D gene is possibly TRBD2 (6 bases). The CDR3 runs 14 residues. Trimming removed 4 bases at V and 5 bases at J, with 13 bases between. Germline lookup yields CDR1 SGHRS and CDR2 YFSETQ. This CDR3 is CASSKASVNNEQFF. The DNA for the CDR3 is TGCGCCAGCAGCAAAGCTAGCGTCAACAATGAGCAGTTCTTC.

The rearrangement uses TRBV19 and TRBJ1-5; D not resolved. This CDR3 is built from 12 residues. Germline loops: CDR1 LNHDA, CDR2 SQIVND (reference sequence). Deletions cut 1 base from V and 15 bases from J, with 13 bases between. Here the CDR3 DNA reads TGTGCCAGTAGTATAGGGGGAGGACCCGGGCATTTT. Amino acids: CASSIGGGPGHF.

The chain combines TRBV20-1 with TRBJ2-7; D unclear. With 3 bases removed from V and 9 bases from J, the gap between germline ends came to 15 bases. There are 12 residues in the CDR3. Germline V gene lookup returns CDR1 DFQATT and CDR2 SNEGSKA (reference sequence). The DNA for the CDR3 is TGCAGTGCTAGTTTCCATAGGAGTGGGCAGTACTTC. Encoded protein: CSASFHRSGQYF.

The chain joins TRBV28 to TRBJ1-2; no definite D call. Germline loops: CDR1 MDHEN, CDR2 SYDVKM. Between the trimmed V and J ends, which lost 4 bases and 7 bases, there was a span of 19 bases. The CDR3 runs 15 residues. CDR3 loop: CASSYPLRHTGGYTF. CDR3 bases: TGTGCCAGCAGTTATCCCCTAAGACACACGGGTGGCTACACCTTC.